This entry features one T cell receptor beta chain sequence. As yet, its antigen is unknown. A library made for alpha chains picked up this beta chain off target, so its size means little. These data belong to a study of spatial heterogeneity in lung cancer. General study results and limits: Among blood samples, ubiquitous expanded tumor TCRs appeared more at resection than at follow-up.

TCRdb called the 5' RACE reads again in MiXCR, with one record for every CDR3 protein. The sample lists fewer than 950 distinct CDR3 sequences; more than 15% were seen once. Time point meaning: sample taken at primary tumor resection. Tumor, nontumor lung or frozen PBMC supplied whole RNA, sequenced without sorting. The sequenced sample was PBMCs, obtained at surgery. The clonotype comes from a male donor with early-stage non-small cell lung cancer.

For the CDR3, the DNA is TGTGCCAGCTCGGACAGATCTCAAGAGACCCAGTACTTC. As protein: CASSDRSQETQYF. The genes are TRBV6-5 and TRBJ2-5, with TRBD1 as a possible D gene (6 bases). Trimming removed 8 bases at V and 2 bases at J, with 12 bases between. The CDR3 totals 13 residues. Germline-derived CDR1 and CDR2 are MNHEY and SVGAGI.